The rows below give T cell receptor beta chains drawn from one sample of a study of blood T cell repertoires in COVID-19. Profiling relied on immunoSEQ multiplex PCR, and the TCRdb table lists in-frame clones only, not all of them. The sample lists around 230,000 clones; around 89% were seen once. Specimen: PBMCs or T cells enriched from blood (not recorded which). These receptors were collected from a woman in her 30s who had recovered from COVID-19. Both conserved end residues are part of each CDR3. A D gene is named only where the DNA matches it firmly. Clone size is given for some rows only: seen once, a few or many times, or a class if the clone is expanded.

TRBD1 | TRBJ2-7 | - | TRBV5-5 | CASSTGTATYEQYF | TGTGCCAGCAGCACCGGGACAGCGACCTACGAGCAGTACTTC
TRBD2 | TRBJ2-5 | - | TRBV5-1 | CASSLGTSGGQETQYF | TGCGCCAGCAGCTTGGGAACTAGCGGGGGCCAAGAGACCCAGTACTTC
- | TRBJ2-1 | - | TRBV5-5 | CASTLSYNEQFF | TGTGCCAGCACCCTATCCTACAATGAGCAGTTCTTC
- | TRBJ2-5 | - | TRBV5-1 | CASSFFGGETQYF | TGCGCCAGCAGCTTCTTCGGGGGAGAGACCCAGTACTTC
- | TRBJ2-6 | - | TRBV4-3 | CASSQSSGANVLTF | TGCGCCAGCAGCCAAAGCTCCGGGGCCAACGTCCTGACTTTC
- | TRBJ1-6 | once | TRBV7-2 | CASSLDSSSYNSPLHF | TGTGCCAGCAGCTTGGACAGCAGCTCCTATAATTCACCCCTCCACTTT
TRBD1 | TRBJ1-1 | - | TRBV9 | CASSPSGTGIMNTEAFF | TGTGCCAGCAGCCCATCCGGGACAGGGATTATGAACACTGAAGCTTTCTTT
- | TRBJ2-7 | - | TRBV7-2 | CASSLLRFRAGDSYEQYF | TGTGCCAGCAGCTTATTAAGATTTCGGGCAGGTGACAGCTACGAGCAGTACTTC
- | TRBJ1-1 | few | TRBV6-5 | CASSYSVARTNTEAFF | TGTGCCAGCAGTTACTCCGTAGCCCGGACAAACACTGAAGCTTTCTTT
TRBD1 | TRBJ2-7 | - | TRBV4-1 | CASSHPGTGAYEQYF | TGCGCCAGCAGCCACCCCGGGACAGGGGCCTACGAGCAGTACTTC
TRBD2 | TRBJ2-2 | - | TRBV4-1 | CASSYRGGAYTGELFF | TGCGCCAGCAGCTACCGCGGGGGGGCTTACACCGGGGAGCTGTTTTTT
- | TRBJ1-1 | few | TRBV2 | CASSELRVNTEAFF | TGTGCCAGCAGTGAATTGCGGGTGAACACTGAAGCTTTCTTT
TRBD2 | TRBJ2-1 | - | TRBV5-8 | CASRRGLAGANEQFF | TGTGCCAGCAGGCGGGGACTAGCGGGGGCCAATGAGCAGTTCTTC
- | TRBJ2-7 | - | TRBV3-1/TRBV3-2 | CASSQDLREGEQYF | TGTGCCAGCAGCCAAGATTTGCGGGAAGGCGAGCAGTACTTC
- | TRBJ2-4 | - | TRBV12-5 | CASGLVLGEGGLAKNIQYF | TGTGCTAGTGGTTTGGTCCTGGGTGAGGGAGGTCTAGCCAAAAACATTCAGTACTTC
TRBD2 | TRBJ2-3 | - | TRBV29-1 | CSVVFRVLGLAGGTDTQYF | TGCAGCGTTGTTTTTAGGGTATTGGGACTAGCGGGGGGAACAGATACGCAGTATTTT
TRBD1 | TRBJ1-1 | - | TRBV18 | CASSPSGQAEGAFF | TGTGCCAGCTCACCATCGGGACAGGCAGAAGGAGCTTTCTTT
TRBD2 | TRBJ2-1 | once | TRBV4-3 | CAASGSGGRYNEQFF | TGCGCCGCTTCAGGAAGCGGGGGCCGCTACAATGAGCAGTTCTTC
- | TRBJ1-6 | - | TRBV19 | CASSIRPGYNSPLHF | TGTGCCAGTAGTATCCGACCGGGATATAATTCACCCCTCCACTTT
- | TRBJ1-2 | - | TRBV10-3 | CAISEPGTRYGYTF | TGTGCCATCAGTGAGCCGGGTACCCGTTATGGCTACACCTTC
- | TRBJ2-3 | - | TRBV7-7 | CASSLGLGARGDTQYF | TGTGCTAGCAGCTTAGGTCTAGGGGCCAGGGGAGATACGCAGTATTTT
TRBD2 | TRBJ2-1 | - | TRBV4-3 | CASSQGTRFRGNEQFF | TGCGCCAGCAGCCAAGGGACTAGATTTAGGGGCAATGAGCAGTTCTTC
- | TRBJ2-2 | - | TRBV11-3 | CASSSDASNTGELFF | TGTGCCAGCAGCTCTGATGCGTCGAACACCGGGGAGCTGTTTTTT
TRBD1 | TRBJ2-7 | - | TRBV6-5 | CASSSRTGGGYEQYF | TGTGCCAGCAGTTCCCGGACAGGGGGCGGGTACGAGCAGTACTTC
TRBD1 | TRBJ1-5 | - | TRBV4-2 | CASSQADRVQPQHF | TGTGCCAGCAGCCAAGCGGACAGGGTACAGCCCCAGCATTTT
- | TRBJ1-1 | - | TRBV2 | CASSVDRDIFEAFF | TGTGCCAGCAGTGTAGACCGGGACATTTTTGAAGCTTTCTTT
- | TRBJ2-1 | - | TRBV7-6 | CASSPRLGLNNEQFF | TGTGCCAGCAGCCCCAGGCTTGGATTAAACAATGAGCAGTTCTTC
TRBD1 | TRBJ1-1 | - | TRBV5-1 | CASSLNPGQGNTEAFF | TGCGCCAGCAGCCTAAATCCGGGACAGGGGAACACTGAAGCTTTCTTT
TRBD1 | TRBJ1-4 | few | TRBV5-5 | CASSLGPGQGARVEKLFF | TGTGCCAGCAGCTTGGGTCCGGGACAGGGGGCGCGGGTTGAAAAACTGTTTTTT
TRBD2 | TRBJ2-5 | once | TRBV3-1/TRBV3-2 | CASSLGLGEETQYF | TGTGCCAGCAGCCTTGGACTAGGTGAAGAGACCCAGTACTTC
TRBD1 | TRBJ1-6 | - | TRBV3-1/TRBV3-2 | CASTQSDRANSPLHF | TGTGCCAGCACCCAATCAGACAGGGCTAATTCACCCCTCCACTTT
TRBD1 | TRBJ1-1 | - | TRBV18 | CASSQDRIEAFF | TGTGCCAGCTCACAGGACAGGATTGAAGCTTTCTTT
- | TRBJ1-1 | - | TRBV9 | CASSVVAGLGAEAFF | TGTGCCAGCAGCGTAGTAGCAGGGTTGGGCGCTGAAGCTTTCTTT
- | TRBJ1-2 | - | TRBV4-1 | CASSQDSSNYGYTF | TGCGCCAGCAGCCAGGACAGCTCGAACTATGGCTACACCTTC
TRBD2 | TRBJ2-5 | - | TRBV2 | CASSEAPRFFPGLRETQYF | TGTGCCAGCAGTGAAGCCCCGCGGTTTTTCCCGGGACTAAGGGAGACCCAGTACTTC
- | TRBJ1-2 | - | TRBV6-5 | CASSSWEGGTYGYTF | TGTGCCAGCAGTTCCTGGGAGGGGGGTACCTATGGCTACACCTTC
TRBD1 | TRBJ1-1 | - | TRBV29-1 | CSVEGQQNTEAFF | TGCAGCGTTGAGGGACAGCAGAACACTGAAGCTTTCTTT
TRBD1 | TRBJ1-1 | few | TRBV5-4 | CASSLGGGFSDWTEAFF | TGTGCCAGCAGCTTGGGAGGGGGCTTTTCAGACTGGACTGAAGCTTTCTTT
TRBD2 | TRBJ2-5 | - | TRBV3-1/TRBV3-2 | CASSHPSGGQETQYF | TGTGCCAGCAGCCATCCAAGCGGGGGCCAAGAGACCCAGTACTTC
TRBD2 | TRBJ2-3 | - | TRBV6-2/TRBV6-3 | CASSYQITSGETSDTQYF | TGTGCCAGCAGTTACCAGATAACTAGCGGGGAAACCTCAGATACGCAGTATTTT
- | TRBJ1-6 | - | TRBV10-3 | CAIKDSYNSPLHF | TGTGCCATCAAGGACAGTTATAATTCACCCCTCCACTTT
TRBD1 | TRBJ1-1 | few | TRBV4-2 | CASIRRDRVWTEAFF | TGTGCCAGCATCAGGAGAGACAGGGTTTGGACTGAAGCTTTCTTT
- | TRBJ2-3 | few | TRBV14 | CASSQEGLASTDTQYF | TGTGCCAGCAGCCAAGAGGGCCTCGCTAGCACAGATACGCAGTATTTT
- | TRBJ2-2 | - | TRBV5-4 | CASRAALRTGELFF | TGTGCCAGCAGGGCAGCCCTGAGGACCGGGGAGCTGTTTTTT
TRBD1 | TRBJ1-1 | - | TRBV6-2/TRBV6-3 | CASTPRTGVNTEAFF | TGTGCCAGCACCCCGAGGACAGGGGTGAACACTGAAGCTTTCTTT
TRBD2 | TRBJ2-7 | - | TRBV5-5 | CASSAGLLSYEQYF | TGTGCCAGCAGCGCGGGACTACTCTCCTACGAGCAGTACTTC
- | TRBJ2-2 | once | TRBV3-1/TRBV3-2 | CASSQGEVNTGELFF | TGTGCCAGCAGCCAGGGTGAGGTAAACACCGGGGAGCTGTTTTTT
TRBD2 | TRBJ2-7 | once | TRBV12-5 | CASGLGPIAGGPYEQYF | TGTGCTAGTGGTTTGGGTCCTATAGCGGGGGGTCCCTACGAGCAGTACTTC
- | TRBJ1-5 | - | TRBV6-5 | CASSRGGSNQPQHF | TGTGCCAGCAGCCGGGGGGGAAGCAATCAGCCCCAGCATTTT
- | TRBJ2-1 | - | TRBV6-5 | CASSTTSNEQFF | TGTGCCAGCAGTACGACTAGCAATGAGCAGTTCTTC
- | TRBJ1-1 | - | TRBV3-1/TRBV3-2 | CASSQDYREAFF | TGTGCCAGCAGCCAAGATTACAGGGAAGCTTTCTTT
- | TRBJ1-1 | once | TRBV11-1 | CASSSGPRGTEAFF | TGTGCCAGCAGCTCGGGACCTCGGGGGACTGAAGCTTTCTTT
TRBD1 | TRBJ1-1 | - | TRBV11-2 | CASSRDREGIAFF | TGTGCCAGCAGCCGGGACAGGGAAGGGATTGCTTTCTTT
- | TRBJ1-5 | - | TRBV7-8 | CASSLGGAQPQHF | TGTGCCAGCAGCTTAGGAGGCGCTCAGCCCCAGCATTTT